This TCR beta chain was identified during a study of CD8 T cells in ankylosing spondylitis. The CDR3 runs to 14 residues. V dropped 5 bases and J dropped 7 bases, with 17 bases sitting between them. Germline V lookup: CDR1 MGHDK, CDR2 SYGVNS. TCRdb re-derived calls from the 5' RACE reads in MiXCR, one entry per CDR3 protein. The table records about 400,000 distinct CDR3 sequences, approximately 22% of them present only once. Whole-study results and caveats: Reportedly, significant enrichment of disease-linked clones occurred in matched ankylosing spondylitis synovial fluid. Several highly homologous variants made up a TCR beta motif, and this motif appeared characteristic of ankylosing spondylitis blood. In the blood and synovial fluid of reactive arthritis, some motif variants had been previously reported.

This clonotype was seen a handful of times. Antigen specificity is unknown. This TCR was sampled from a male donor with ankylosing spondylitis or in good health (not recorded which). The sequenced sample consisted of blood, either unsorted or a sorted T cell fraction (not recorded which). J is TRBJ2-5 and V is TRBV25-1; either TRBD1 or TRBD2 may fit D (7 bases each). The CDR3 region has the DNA TGTGCCAGCAGTTCCAGGGAGGGGGCTCGGACCCAGTACTTC. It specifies CASSSREGARTQYF.